This T cell receptor beta chain is from a study of naive and memory T cell subsets (dated by TCRdb to the late 2010s). With regard to the full study: Sorted naive and memory T cell subsets from peripheral blood were analyzed in the study using a UMI-based, open-source pipeline for TCR alpha and beta sequencing. IgG serology results and the functional CMV T cell responses were in complete agreement. RNA was DNase-treated and reverse transcribed with TCR constant-region primers, mostly using SuperScript III. What the research found in general, with its limitations: After error correction, over 90% of naive TCR sequences appeared only once, giving much steeper abundance distributions than memory subsets. Single alpha or beta chain sequences, rather than paired alpha/beta receptors, were used to define clonotypes. In both CD4 and CD8 cells, a rise in Gini index and a fall in Shannon and inverse Simpson diversity were observed from naive through CM, EM and EMRA. A power law was followed by TCR abundance, with an exponent that differed between naive and memory subsets but was consistent across the three individuals. The repertoire findings for the naive and memory subsets could not be validated, as no ground truth was available. RNA-based TCR counts may be affected by expression changes linked to T cell activation and differentiation.

Library prep was done by UMI-ligation and nested PCR. To cover both TRBC1 and TRBC2, the beta constant-region primer consisted of an equimolar mix of two oligonucleotides. A single-stranded oligonucleotide containing the SP2 primer and a 12-nucleotide UMI was joined to the 3' end of the cDNA by T4 RNA ligase 1. Four rounds of PCR, combining the SP2 primer with nested alpha and beta constant-region primers, were used to amplify the ligated cDNA. Incubation of the ligation reaction lasted about 20-25 hours at 16 degrees C. PCR2 was usually performed as a SYBR Green qPCR and halted at a preset threshold so that over-amplification would not occur. All purifications after the first were performed with Agencourt AMPure XP magnetic beads. Library amounts were measured by Qubit and library quality was assessed on a TapeStation, where the main peak was expected at around 650 bp. Sequencing of the pooled libraries was done on an Illumina MiSeq using v2 2x251 paired-end kits, which typically yielded about 0.85-2 million reads per sample. Libraries were pooled at around 3.8 nM per sample, and roughly 4.5-7.5% PhiX was added to improve cluster recognition. Per the source publication's procedure: Using tag matching that tolerated one base-pair mismatch, Decombinator assigned V and J genes to FASTQ reads that had been processed by Demultiplexor. UMIs were used by Collapsinator to correct both sequencing errors and frequency errors arising from PCR heterogeneity. CDR3Translator translated TCRs and extracted CDR3s from the conserved cysteine to the FGXG phenylalanine, flagging non-productive sequences. Gini, Shannon entropy and inverse Simpson indices were calculated on repertoires that had been subsampled to equal numbers of UMI-defined TCRs. Power-law fits to clonotype abundance distributions were performed by maximum likelihood within the linear range. On one naive CD8 sample, the pipeline and MIGEC gave similar UMI counts, unique TCR numbers and clonal distributions. A set of several thousand CMV-associated CDR3 sequences, compiled from VDJdb and a published dataset, was used to search the repertoires. Starting from the raw public reads, TCRdb applied fastp trimming at Q25, assembled clones with MiXCR and retained in-frame beta chains. Entries that share a CDR3 protein sequence are merged under the most common genes and DNA. The V and J calls come from TCRdb's annotation, not from the publication. The sample contains tens of thousands of distinct CDR3 sequences, less than 15% of them found a single time. 0.9% to 0.95% of the sample is in the top ten clones.

This clonotype turned up a few times. Its antigen remains undetermined. Base qualities were left out, and no much larger clone turns up one base away. In the germline V gene (reference sequence), CDR1 corresponds to LGHDT and CDR2 to YNNKEL. Measured from the cysteine to the phenylalanine, the CDR3 is 14 residues long. The kept DNA is CDR3 alone, 42 bases in frame from the first base. V sheds 0 bases and J sheds 6 bases, leaving 12 bases between their ends. Separate amplification of TCR alpha and beta chain libraries was performed from the second PCR step onward. To determine each donor's CMV status, fresh PBMCs were stimulated overnight with CMV viral lysate, and IFNgamma production from CD4+ T cells was then assessed. Using Miltenyi beads, CD4 T cells were first positively selected, and CD8 T cells were then positively selected from the CD4-negative fraction. Cells stained for CD3, CD4, CD8, CD45RA, CD27 and a live/dead dye were sorted on a BD Aria II into four subsets by CD45RA and CD27. Blood was obtained from a few healthy volunteers, and the blood from each volunteer was fractionated into CD4 and CD8 T cells and subsequently into four differentiation subsets. Around 110 ml of peripheral blood was collected from each donor, and PBMC were isolated by Ficoll-Paque PLUS density-gradient centrifugation. Sorted cells were lysed in RLT buffer, after which RNA was extracted using a Qiagen RNeasy kit and stored at -80 degrees C.

Material: central memory CD4+ T cells from blood. The label giving this sample's cell subset or site can be read as: central memory, CD45RA- CD27+. The rearrangement joined TRBV3-1 to TRBJ2-7; the D gene is unclear. This receptor was obtained from a human donor in good health. The nucleotide sequence is given as TGTGCCAGCAGCCAAGATTTCGGGTCCACCGAGCAGTACTTC. This codes for CASSQDFGSTEQYF.